These 17 T cell receptor beta chains originate from one sample sequenced in a study of beta chain features in type 1 diabetes. Expressed TCRB transcripts were sequenced after all isolated RNA was converted to cDNA. Profiling relied on immunoSEQ multiplex PCR, and the TCRdb table lists in-frame clones only, not all of them. The profile shows roughly 150,000 clones, 7.5% to 9.5% of them singletons. Sequencing was performed on central memory CD4+ T cells from blood. All receptors derive from a young woman in good health.

This chain links TRBV27 with TRBJ2-2; D possibly corresponds to TRBD1 (9 bases). Between the trimmed V and J ends, which lost 5 bases and 7 bases, there was a span of 23 bases. Germline lookup yields CDR1 MNHEY and CDR2 SMNVEV (reference sequence). This CDR3 has 17 residues. The CDR3 nucleotides are TGTGCCAGCAGTCCACAACCCGGGACAGGGACTAGCGGGGAGCTGTTTTTT. It encodes CASSPQPGTGTSGELFF.

This clone was observed a handful of times. The V call is TRBV7-3, the J call TRBJ2-7; 7 nucleotides match TRBD2. The germline CDR1 and CDR2 sequences are SGHTA and FQGTGA. The CDR3 runs 14 residues. V dropped 0 bases and J dropped 2; count of bases not matched to a gene: 1. CDR3 loop: CASSLTAGAYEQYF. The CDR3 nucleotides read TGTGCCAGCAGCTTAACGGCGGGGGCCTACGAGCAGTACTTC.

The J gene is TRBJ2-7, the V gene TRBV6-9; D is unresolved. V was trimmed by 7 bases and J by 2 bases, leaving 6 bases between them. This CDR3 is built from 11 residues. Germline V gives CDR1 MNHGY, CDR2 SVAAGI. CDR3 region: CASKETYEQYF. The CDR3 nucleotides are TGTGCCAGCAAAGAGACCTACGAGCAGTACTTC.

The genes are TRBV2 and TRBJ2-7; 11 nucleotides match TRBD2. The CDR3 is made up of 15 amino acids. Trimming at V came to 6 bases and at J to 0 bases, leaving 4 bases not matched to a gene. From germline, CDR1 is SNHLY and CDR2 FYNNEI. The CDR3 here is CASRVLAGVSYEQYF. DNA of the CDR3: TGTGCCAGCAGAGTACTAGCGGGGGTCTCCTACGAGCAGTACTTC. The full variable domain, its missing parts supplied by reference TRBV2 and TRBJ2-7, is EPEVTQTPSHQVTQMGQEVILRCVPISNHLYFYWYRQILGQKVEFLVSFYNNEISEKSEIFDDQFSVERPDGSNFTLKIRSTKLEDSAMYFCASRVLAGVSYEQYFGPGTRLTVT.

The chain couples TRBV2 to TRBJ2-1; the match to TRBD2 covers 9 bases. V trimming: 4 bases; J trimming: 1 base; junction bases outside the gene matches: 2. This CDR3 comprises 15 residues. Germline V gene lookup returns CDR1 SNHLY and CDR2 FYNNEI. CDR3: CASSGSGRSYNEQFF. The DNA of the CDR3 is TGTGCCAGCAGTGGCAGCGGGAGGTCCTACAATGAGCAGTTCTTC.

This clone has just a few counts. The CDR3 is CASSPAHRENTEAFF. The CDR3 coding sequence is TGTGCCAGCTCACCGGCCCACAGAGAGAACACTGAAGCTTTCTTT. The V gene is TRBV18, the J gene TRBJ1-1; D uncertain. Germline V gene data show CDR1 as KGHSH and CDR2 as LQKENI. This CDR3 contains 15 residues. Trimming left V 3 bases short and J 1 base short, with 12 bases between.

The J gene is TRBJ1-2, the V gene TRBV29-1; D is unresolved. Germline-derived CDR1 and CDR2 are SQVTM and ANQGSEA. V dropped 6 bases and J dropped 6 bases, with 11 bases sitting between them. The CDR3 covers 11 residues. The CDR3 nucleotides read TGCAGCGTCTACGAGGGAAATGGCTACACCTTC. Protein: CSVYEGNGYTF.

This clone was observed a few times. The chain recombines TRBV5-1 with TRBJ1-4; D is perhaps TRBD1 (6 bases). V lost 4 bases to trimming and J lost 8 bases, with 18 bases between them. Germline V gene data show CDR1 as SGHRS and CDR2 as YFSETQ. The CDR3 contains 15 residues. The CDR3 DNA is TGCGCCAGCAGCGCGACACAGGGCGGAGTCGAAAAACTGTTTTTT. Its protein is CASSATQGGVEKLFF.

This clone was seen only a few times. This chain links TRBV7-3 with TRBJ2-1; tentative D call: TRBD2 (6 bases). Germline values: CDR1 SGHTA, CDR2 FQGTGA. This CDR3 region has 15 residues. Trimming removed 6 bases at V and 4 bases at J, with 16 bases between. In DNA, the CDR3 is TGTGCCAGCAGTCGAAGCGGGCCCTCATACAATGAGCAGTTCTTC. Encoded protein: CASSRSGPSYNEQFF.

This clone was recorded many times. The chain employs TRBV29-1 and TRBJ2-1, with 15 bases lining up with TRBD2. Trimming took 7 bases from V and 5 from J; bases not matched to a gene: 6. The CDR3 loop spans 15 amino acids. Germline CDR1 is SQVTM and CDR2 is ANQGSEA. For the CDR3, the DNA is TGCAGCGCCACCGGGACTAGCGGGGGGAACAATGAGCAGTTCTTC. Protein product: CSATGTSGGNNEQFF.

This clone has a handful of counts. The V call is TRBV18, the J call TRBJ1-1; no clear D gene. The CDR3 covers 13 residues. Germline V gives CDR1 KGHSH, CDR2 LQKENI. Between the trimmed V and J ends, which lost 2 bases and 6 bases, there was a span of 10 bases. Here the CDR3 DNA reads TGTGCCAGCTCACCAGTGATGGAGGCTGAAGCTTTCTTT. Translating it yields CASSPVMEAEAFF. The variable domain in full, with the rest retrieved from reference TRBV18 and TRBJ1-1, is NAGVMQNPRHLVRRRGQEARLRCSPMKGHSHVYWYRQLPEEGLKFMVYLQKENIIDESGMPKERFSAEFPKEGPSILRIQQVVRGDSAAYFCASSPVMEAEAFFGQGTRLTVV.

This clone turned up a few times. This chain connects TRBV11-2 to TRBJ2-7, with D possibly being TRBD2 (7 bases). The germline gives CDR1 SGHAT, CDR2 FQNNGV. The CDR3 extends over 16 amino acids. The V gene lost 1 base and the J gene lost 2 bases, with 15 bases spanning the gap. Here the CDR3 reads CASSLVGAGVPYEQYF. Written as DNA, the CDR3 is TGTGCCAGCAGCTTAGTGGGGGCGGGAGTTCCCTACGAGCAGTACTTC.

This clone was recorded a few times. The chain is built from TRBV16 and TRBJ1-1, with TRBD1 as a possible D gene (6 bases). This CDR3 has 14 residues. V shed 1 base and J shed 3 bases, with 9 bases lying between them. Looked up from germline, CDR1 is KGHSY and CDR2 is FQNENV. The CDR3 spells CASSQYQGYTEAFF. In DNA, the CDR3 is TGTGCCAGCAGCCAATACCAGGGGTACACTGAAGCTTTCTTT. Based on the CDR3 plus reference TRBV16 and TRBJ1-1, the full variable domain is GEEVAQTPKHLVRGEGQKAKLYCAPIKGHSYVFWYQQVLKNEFKFLISFQNENVFDETGMPKERFSAKCLPNSPCSLEIQATKLEDSAVYFCASSQYQGYTEAFFGQGTRLTVV.

The V gene is TRBV4-1, the J gene TRBJ1-2, with D uncertain. V was trimmed by 1 base and J by 0 bases, leaving 12 bases between them. The V gene's germline CDR1 is MGHRA and CDR2 YSYEKL. The CDR3 covers 16 residues. The CDR3 region has the DNA TGCGCCAGCAGCCAAGTGCCCGGGATCGCTAACTATGGCTACACCTTC. Amino acid sequence: CASSQVPGIANYGYTF.

J is TRBJ2-1 and V is TRBV7-8; 11 bases are shared with TRBD2. The germline V gene has CDR1 SGHVS and CDR2 FQNEAQ. V gave up 5 bases and J gave up 8 bases; unmatched junction bases: 5. The CDR3 consists of 14 residues. CDR3 in amino acids: CASSPTSGEYEQFF. CDR3 DNA sequence: TGTGCCAGCAGCCCGACTAGCGGGGAATATGAGCAGTTCTTC.

This clone was recorded at least ten times. The V gene is TRBV6-5, the J gene TRBJ1-2, with 8 bases lining up with TRBD1. CDR1 is MNHEY, CDR2 SVGAGI, per germline. Trimming removed 2 bases from V and 8 bases from J; junction bases left unmatched: 7. The CDR3 has 14 residues. The CDR3 DNA reads as TGTGCCAGCAGTTACCGACAGGGGCTGGAAGGCTACACCTTC. It codes for CASSYRQGLEGYTF.

This clone was seen more than once but under ten times. V usage is TRBV4-2 and J usage is TRBJ2-5, with TRBD1 matching over 8 bases. The CDR3 length is 15 residues. Looked up from germline, CDR1 is LGHNA and CDR2 is YNFKEQ. V shed 3 bases and J 1 base; nucleotides not matched to a gene: 4. The CDR3 DNA follows: TGTGCCAGCAGCCATCAAACAGGGGGCCAAGAGACCCAGTACTTC. Amino acids: CASSHQTGGQETQYF.